Sequencing of this TCR beta chain was carried out in a study of blood T cells in healthy people across ages. Primers used in a second PCR of about 6 to 11 cycles were a sample-barcoded 5' primer and a J-beta primer mix. Every sample returned 2.5 million or more CDR3-containing paired-end reads. MiXCR, applied by TCRdb to the 5' RACE reads, yields one record per CDR3 protein. The sample has roughly 550,000 distinct CDR3 sequences, less than 25% seen once; the top ten hold just over 8.5%. PBMCs numbering at least 7 million were isolated per sample. Study results and caveats: Donors of long life had a larger count of naive CD4+ cells and greater diversity than aged donors.

This clonotype was counted at least ten times. Its antigen remains unknown. At one of its ends the junction is not consistent with the germline gene, which may arise from a read error. This sample was shared with a second study, whose subject was T cells of mothers and their children. That work states: No clone of persistent microchimeric T cells was detected.

The receptor was derived from a boy aged 5-17 years in good health. The sequencing input was blood.

The CDR3 bases are TGCGCCAGCAGTATCGGCGGTTCCTACGAGCAGTACTTC. Its translation is CASSIGGSYEQYF. This chain links TRBV19 with TRBJ2-7; D uncertain. Germline V gives CDR1 LNHDA, CDR2 SQIVND (reference sequence). This CDR3 has 13 amino acids. Together with reference TRBV19 and TRBJ2-7, the CDR3 gives the full variable domain: DGGITQSPKYLFRKEGQNVTLSCEQNLNHDAMYWYRQDPGQGLRLIYYSQIVNDFQKGDIAEGYSVSREKKESFPLTVTSAQKNPTAFYLCASSIGGSYEQYFGPGTRLTVT.